This record covers a single T cell receptor beta chain. Its antigen is not known. TCRdb fed the 5' RACE reads into MiXCR, producing one record per CDR3 protein. There are about 800 distinct CDR3 sequences in the sample; about 35% occur only once, and around 26% lies in the top ten. The record originates from a study of spatial heterogeneity in lung cancer. Study-wide findings and caveats: In tumors, expanded intratumoral alpha and beta TCR counts tracked mutation counts.

Trimming took 2 bases from V and 1 from J; bases not matched to a gene: 2. This CDR3 region has 15 residues. As to time point: sample taken at primary tumor resection. The clonotype comes from a male donor with early-stage non-small cell lung cancer. The chain carries TRBV12-3 or TRBV12-4 and TRBJ1-2, with 9 nucleotides matching TRBD1. The starting material was lung tumor tissue, obtained at surgery. Written as DNA, the CDR3 is TGTGCCAGCAGTTTACGGGGACAGGGTAACTATGGCTACACCTTC. This codes for CASSLRGQGNYGYTF.